These T cell receptor beta chains were read from a single sample in a study of vaccination effects on CD4 cells after COVID-19. Which antigens these TCRs recognize remains unknown. Here immunoSEQ multiplex PCR was the method, and the copy in TCRdb shows in-frame clones only, minus some. The repertoire has about 74,000 clones, about 74% of them found once; the top ten carry roughly 2%. This specimen was CD4+ T cells from PBMCs cultured without peptide, taken before COVID-19 vaccination. The receptors originated from a human donor who received a COVID-19 vaccine. Both conserved end residues are part of each CDR3. D genes are given only for firm matches. Part of the rows lack a size; the others show once, few, many or a class for expanded clones.

j_call	d_call	v_call	clone_size	cdr3_aa	cdr3_nt
TRBJ1-2	.	TRBV30	.	CAWSAGATSNYGYTF	TGTGCCTGGAGTGCGGGCGCCACGTCTAACTATGGCTACACCTTC
TRBJ1-1	TRBD1	TRBV5-1	once	CASSLPVGTGNTEAFF	TGCGCCAGCAGCTTGCCAGTTGGGACAGGGAACACTGAAGCTTTCTTT
TRBJ1-6	.	TRBV24-1	.	CATSDSTQGPRAPLHF	TGTGCCACCAGTGATTCGACCCAGGGGCCTCGGGCACCCCTCCACTTT
TRBJ2-5	.	TRBV18	.	CASSPRGRQETQYF	TGTGCCAGCTCACCACGGGGGCGCCAAGAGACCCAGTACTTC
TRBJ2-2	.	TRBV2	.	CASREGSNTGELFF	TGTGCCAGCCGCGAGGGGTCAAACACCGGGGAGCTGTTTTTT
TRBJ1-1	.	TRBV19	few	CASSNPLRQVPPEAFF	TGTGCCAGTAGTAACCCCCTTCGGCAGGTTCCCCCTGAAGCTTTCTTT
TRBJ1-4	TRBD1	TRBV5-6	.	CASIPLGRGRINEKLFF	TGTGCCAGCATCCCATTGGGGAGGGGGCGGATCAATGAAAAACTGTTTTTT
TRBJ2-5	TRBD2	TRBV5-1	.	CASSLVTSGPQETQYF	TGCGCCAGCAGCTTGGTAACTAGCGGGCCCCAAGAGACCCAGTACTTC
TRBJ2-2	TRBD2	TRBV29-1	.	CSAWTSGRNTGELFF	TGCAGCGCTTGGACTAGCGGGCGGAACACCGGGGAGCTGTTTTTT
TRBJ2-3	.	TRBV7-2	.	CASSFGGPSTDTQYF	TGTGCCAGCAGCTTCGGGGGGCCCAGCACAGATACGCAGTATTTT
TRBJ2-2	.	TRBV15	.	CATSRDWTGELFF	TGTGCCACCAGCAGAGATTGGACCGGGGAGCTGTTTTTT
TRBJ1-1	.	TRBV6-5	few	CASIWSNTEAFF	TGTGCCAGCATTTGGTCGAACACTGAAGCTTTCTTT
TRBJ2-5	.	TRBV6-5	.	CASKQTAYQETQYF	TGTGCCAGCAAACAGACAGCGTACCAAGAGACCCAGTACTTC
TRBJ1-4	.	TRBV6-5	.	CASRSSATNEKLFF	TGTGCCAGCAGGTCCTCTGCAACTAATGAAAAACTGTTTTTT
TRBJ2-4	.	TRBV6-2/TRBV6-3	.	CASSYSTAIPQYF	TGTGCCAGCAGTTACTCGACAGCCATTCCCCAGTACTTC
TRBJ2-5	TRBD2	TRBV7-3	.	CASSLSGLASETQYF	TGTGCCAGCAGCCTCTCGGGACTAGCGTCAGAGACCCAGTACTTC
TRBJ2-5	.	TRBV7-3	.	CAGLVIQETQYF	TGTGCCGGCTTGGTAATACAAGAGACCCAGTACTTC
TRBJ2-3	.	TRBV18	.	CASSLQSASDTQYF	TGTGCCAGCTCACTTCAAAGCGCGTCAGATACGCAGTATTTT
TRBJ2-5	.	TRBV5-1	.	CASSLGGLQETQYF	TGCGCCAGCAGCTTGGGGGGGTTACAAGAGACCCAGTACTTC
TRBJ1-1	TRBD1	TRBV6-5	.	CASLGQLNTEAFF	TGTGCCAGTTTGGGACAGCTGAACACTGAAGCTTTCTTT
TRBJ1-1	TRBD1	TRBV28	.	CASRAGTVPTEAFF	TGTGCCAGCAGAGCCGGGACAGTACCGACTGAAGCTTTCTTT
TRBJ1-5	.	TRBV6-2/TRBV6-3	.	CASSYINSNQPQHF	TGTGCCAGCAGTTACATCAATAGCAATCAGCCCCAGCATTTT
TRBJ1-5	TRBD1	TRBV18	once	CASSPSPGQGRVHQPQHF	TGTGCCAGCTCACCGTCACCGGGACAGGGACGAGTCCATCAGCCCCAGCATTTT
TRBJ1-4	.	TRBV5-1	.	CASSFGTNKEKLFF	TGCGCCAGCAGCTTCGGGACAAATAAGGAAAAACTGTTTTTT
TRBJ2-3	TRBD1	TRBV19	.	CASRGQGTTDTQYF	TGTGCCAGTAGGGGACAGGGGACCACAGATACGCAGTATTTT
TRBJ2-3	.	TRBV7-9	.	CASSRRVSTDTQYF	TGTGCCAGCAGCAGACGAGTTTCCACAGATACGCAGTATTTT
TRBJ2-5	.	TRBV6-5	.	CASRDSLETQYF	TGTGCCAGCAGGGACAGCCTAGAGACCCAGTACTTC
TRBJ1-6	.	TRBV30	.	CAWSYSRTPAYNSPLHF	TGTGCCTGGAGTTACTCACGGACACCCGCCTATAATTCACCCCTCCACTTT
TRBJ2-3	TRBD1	TRBV6-5	.	CASSYQGAVGDTQYF	TGTGCCAGCAGTTATCAGGGGGCGGTAGGAGATACGCAGTATTTT
TRBJ2-2	TRBD1	TRBV7-3	few	CASSTRQGGELFF	TGTGCCAGCAGCACACGACAGGGTGGGGAGCTGTTTTTT
TRBJ1-2	.	TRBV29-1	.	CSGGGRGGYTF	TGCAGCGGGGGAGGCAGAGGTGGCTACACCTTC
TRBJ2-5	TRBD2	TRBV5-1	.	CASSLERGYETQYF	TGCGCCAGCAGCTTGGAGCGGGGGTACGAGACCCAGTACTTC
TRBJ2-2	TRBD1	TRBV4-3	.	CASSLLGKGGNTGELFF	TGCGCCAGCAGCCTCCTAGGGAAAGGGGGCAACACCGGGGAGCTGTTTTTT
TRBJ1-5	TRBD1	TRBV6-6	.	CASSYLPHRGGQPQHF	TGTGCCAGCAGTTACTTGCCCCACAGGGGCGGTCAGCCCCAGCATTTT
TRBJ2-5	.	TRBV2	.	CASSGLESQETQYF	TGTGCCAGCAGTGGGCTGGAGTCTCAAGAGACCCAGTACTTC
TRBJ2-1	.	TRBV19	once	CASSKHSLYSSYNEQFF	TGTGCCAGTAGTAAACATTCTTTGTATAGCTCCTACAATGAGCAGTTCTTC
TRBJ2-6	.	TRBV3-1/TRBV3-2	.	CASSLMAGANVLTF	TGTGCCAGCAGCCTCATGGCTGGGGCCAACGTCCTGACTTTC
TRBJ2-4	TRBD1	TRBV3-1/TRBV3-2	.	CASSQETGGVKNIQYF	TGTGCCAGCAGCCAGGAGACAGGGGGGGTCAAAAACATTCAGTACTTC
TRBJ2-1	TRBD1	TRBV5-5	.	CASSSDRVRNNEQFF	TGTGCCAGCAGTTCGGACAGGGTGCGGAACAATGAGCAGTTCTTC
TRBJ2-1	TRBD2	TRBV4-1	.	CASSQDFSGGGRPSDNEQFF	TGCGCCAGCAGCCAAGATTTTTCAGGCGGGGGAAGGCCCTCGGACAATGAGCAGTTCTTC
TRBJ2-5	.	TRBV15	.	CATSRDITQETQYF	TGTGCCACCAGCAGAGATATCACCCAAGAGACCCAGTACTTC
TRBJ1-5	.	TRBV6-4	.	CASVLTAGRVNQPQHF	TGTGCCAGCGTCCTTACGGCGGGCAGGGTTAATCAGCCCCAGCATTTT
TRBJ2-6	.	TRBV28	.	CASSFLNVLTF	TGTGCCAGCAGTTTTCTGAACGTCCTGACTTTC
TRBJ2-1	TRBD2	TRBV7-3	.	CASSPIAGGHNEQFF	TGTGCCAGCAGCCCTATAGCGGGGGGGCATAATGAGCAGTTCTTC
TRBJ1-1	TRBD1	TRBV18	few	CASSRDRAREAFF	TGTGCCAGCTCACGCGACAGGGCCCGGGAAGCTTTCTTT
TRBJ2-2	TRBD1	TRBV13	once	CASSPRQGARTGELFF	TGTGCCAGCAGCCCCCGACAGGGGGCAAGGACCGGGGAGCTGTTTTTT
TRBJ2-3	TRBD1	TRBV2	.	CASTGTGQGTDTQYF	TGTGCCAGCACCGGAACGGGACAGGGCACAGATACGCAGTATTTT
TRBJ1-2	.	TRBV28	.	CASSTLGTNYGYTF	TGTGCCAGCAGTACCTTGGGGACTAACTATGGCTACACCTTC
TRBJ1-5	.	TRBV2	.	CASSSTVGWSQHF	TGTGCCAGCAGTTCGACAGTCGGGTGGTCCCAGCATTTT
TRBJ1-1	.	TRBV18	.	CASSPAAGNTEAFF	TGTGCCAGCTCACCAGCGGCGGGGAACACTGAAGCTTTCTTT
TRBJ2-2	.	TRBV6-5	few	CASSYDVTSNTGELFF	TGTGCCAGCAGTTACGACGTTACATCGAACACCGGGGAGCTGTTTTTT
TRBJ1-2	.	TRBV2	.	CASSEETGGYTF	TGTGCCAGCAGTGAAGAAACAGGTGGCTACACCTTC
TRBJ2-3	TRBD1	TRBV18	.	CASSPGQGLRDTQYF	TGTGCCAGCTCACCAGGACAGGGACTTAGGGATACGCAGTATTTT
TRBJ1-2	TRBD1	TRBV19	.	CASRPGQVSHGYTF	TGTGCCAGTAGGCCGGGACAGGTATCCCATGGCTACACCTTC
TRBJ1-4	TRBD1	TRBV5-1	.	CASSTQPGQDEKLFF	TGCGCCAGCAGCACGCAACCGGGACAGGACGAAAAACTGTTTTTT
TRBJ1-2	TRBD1	TRBV19	.	CASSLPQGAHGYTF	TGTGCCAGTAGTCTCCCTCAGGGGGCACATGGCTACACCTTC
TRBJ1-5	TRBD1	TRBV19	.	CASSPRTGLGNQPQHF	TGTGCCAGTAGTCCTAGGACAGGGCTCGGCAATCAGCCCCAGCATTTT
TRBJ1-1	.	TRBV5-4	few	CASSFRSGTEAFF	TGTGCCAGCAGCTTCCGCTCTGGCACTGAAGCTTTCTTT
TRBJ2-5	.	TRBV5-1	.	CASSLEGTQYF	TGCGCCAGCAGCTTGGAGGGGACCCAGTACTTC
TRBJ2-2	.	TRBV7-3	few	CASSSSGARSTGELFF	TGTGCCAGCAGCTCCTCTGGGGCGCGGTCCACCGGGGAGCTGTTTTTT